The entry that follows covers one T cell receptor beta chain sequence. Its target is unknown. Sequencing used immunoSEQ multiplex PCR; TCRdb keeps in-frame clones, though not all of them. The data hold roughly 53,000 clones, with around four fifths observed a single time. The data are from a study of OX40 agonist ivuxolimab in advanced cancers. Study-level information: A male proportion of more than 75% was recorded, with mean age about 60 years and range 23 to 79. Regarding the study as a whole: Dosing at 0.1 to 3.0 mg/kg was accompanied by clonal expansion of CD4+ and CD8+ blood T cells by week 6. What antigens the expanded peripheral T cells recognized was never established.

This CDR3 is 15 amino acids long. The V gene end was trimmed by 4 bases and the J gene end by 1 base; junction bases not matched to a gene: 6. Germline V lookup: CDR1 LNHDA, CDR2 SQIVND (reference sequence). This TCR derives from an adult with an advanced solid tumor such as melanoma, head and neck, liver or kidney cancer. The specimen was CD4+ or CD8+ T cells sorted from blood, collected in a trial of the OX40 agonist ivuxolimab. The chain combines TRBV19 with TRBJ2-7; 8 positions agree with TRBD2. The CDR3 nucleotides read TGTGCCAGTAGTACGACTAGCGCGTTTTCCTACGAGCAGTACTTC. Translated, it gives CASSTTSAFSYEQYF. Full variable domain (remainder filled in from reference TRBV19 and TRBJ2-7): DGGITQSPKYLFRKEGQNVTLSCEQNLNHDAMYWYRQDPGQGLRLIYYSQIVNDFQKGDIAEGYSVSREKKESFPLTVTSAQKNPTAFYLCASSTTSAFSYEQYFGPGTRLTVT.